This T cell receptor beta chain was captured by sequencing in a study of T cell responses to AZD1222 COVID-19 vaccine. This clone was counted a few times. Its antigen is unknown. Study findings and constraints: Spike-specific TCR breadth and depth went up after people got two AZD1222 doses. Spike-wide vaccine-associated CD4 TCRs dominated at 160-218 and 743-854. Clonal diversity was possibly underestimated, and the donors were mostly white British, with more females.

Clones were read by immunoSEQ multiplex PCR, and TCRdb kept only the in-frame ones, dropping some. The sample lists 150,000 to 200,000 clones, around 91% occurring once. From germline, CDR1 is MNHEY and CDR2 SVGAGI. V shed 2 bases and J shed 2 bases, with 6 bases lying between them. The CDR3 totals 13 residues. V is TRBV6-5 and J is TRBJ1-2; tentative D call: TRBD1 (5 bases). Sample: peripheral blood, taken 28 days after the second AZD1222 dose. This receptor was identified in an adult who received the AZD1222 COVID-19 vaccine. This chain's CDR3 is CASSYDRNYGYTF. CDR3 bases: TGTGCCAGCAGTTACGACAGAAACTATGGCTACACCTTC.